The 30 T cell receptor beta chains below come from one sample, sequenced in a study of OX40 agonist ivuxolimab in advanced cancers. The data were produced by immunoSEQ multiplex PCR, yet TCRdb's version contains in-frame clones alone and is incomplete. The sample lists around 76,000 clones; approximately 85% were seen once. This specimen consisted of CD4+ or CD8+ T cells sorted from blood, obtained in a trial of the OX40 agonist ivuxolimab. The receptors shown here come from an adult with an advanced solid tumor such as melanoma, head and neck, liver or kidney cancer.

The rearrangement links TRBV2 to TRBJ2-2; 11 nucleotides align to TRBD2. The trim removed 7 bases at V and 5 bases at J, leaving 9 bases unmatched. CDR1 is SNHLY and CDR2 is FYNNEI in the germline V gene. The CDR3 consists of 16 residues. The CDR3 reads CASKDSGGAWTGELFF. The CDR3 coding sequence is TGTGCCAGCAAGGATAGCGGGGGGGCCTGGACCGGGGAGCTGTTTTTT.

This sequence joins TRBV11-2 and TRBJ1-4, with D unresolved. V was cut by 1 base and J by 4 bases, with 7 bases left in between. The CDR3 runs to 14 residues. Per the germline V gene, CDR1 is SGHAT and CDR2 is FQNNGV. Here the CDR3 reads CASSLGHGNEKLFF. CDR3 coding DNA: TGTGCCAGCAGCTTAGGGCACGGTAATGAAAAACTGTTTTTT.

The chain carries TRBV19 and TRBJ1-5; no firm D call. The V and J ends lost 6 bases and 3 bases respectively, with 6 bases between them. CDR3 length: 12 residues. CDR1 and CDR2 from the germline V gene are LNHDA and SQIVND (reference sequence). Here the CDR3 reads CASSGYNQPQHF. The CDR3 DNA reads TGTGCCAGTAGCGGTTACAATCAGCCCCAGCATTTT.

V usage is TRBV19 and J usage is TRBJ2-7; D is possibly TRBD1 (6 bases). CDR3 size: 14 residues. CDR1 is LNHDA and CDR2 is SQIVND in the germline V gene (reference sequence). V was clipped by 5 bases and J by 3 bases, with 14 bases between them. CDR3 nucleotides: TGTGCCAGTAGTGAACAGGGACGGCTCTACGAGCAGTACTTC. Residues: CASSEQGRLYEQYF.

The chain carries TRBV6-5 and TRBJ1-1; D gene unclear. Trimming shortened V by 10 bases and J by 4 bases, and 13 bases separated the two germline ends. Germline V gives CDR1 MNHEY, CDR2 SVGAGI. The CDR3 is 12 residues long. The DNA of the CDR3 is TGTGCCACCAGAGAAGGTATCACTGAAGCTTTCTTT. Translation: CATREGITEAFF.

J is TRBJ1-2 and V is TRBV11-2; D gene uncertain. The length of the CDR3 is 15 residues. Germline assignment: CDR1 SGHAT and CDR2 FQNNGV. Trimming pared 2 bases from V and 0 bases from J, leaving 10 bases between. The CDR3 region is CASSLIHASNYGYTF. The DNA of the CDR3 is TGTGCCAGCAGCTTAATCCACGCTTCTAACTATGGCTACACCTTC.

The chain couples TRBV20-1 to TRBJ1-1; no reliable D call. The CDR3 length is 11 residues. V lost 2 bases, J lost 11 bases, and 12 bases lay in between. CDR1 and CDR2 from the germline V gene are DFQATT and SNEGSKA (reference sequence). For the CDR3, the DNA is TGCAGTGCTAGAAACTTAGGGCCGGCTTTCTTT. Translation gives CSARNLGPAFF.

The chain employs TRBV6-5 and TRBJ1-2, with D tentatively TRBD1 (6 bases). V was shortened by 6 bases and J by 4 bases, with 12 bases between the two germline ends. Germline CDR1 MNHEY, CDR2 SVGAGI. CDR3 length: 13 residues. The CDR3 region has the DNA TGTGCCAGCAGCTTAACAGGGTTCTATGGCTACACCTTC. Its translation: CASSLTGFYGYTF.

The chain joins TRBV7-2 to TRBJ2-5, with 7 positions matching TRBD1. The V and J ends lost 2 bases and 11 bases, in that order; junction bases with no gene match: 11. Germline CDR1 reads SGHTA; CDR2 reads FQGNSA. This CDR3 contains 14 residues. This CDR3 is CASSLLGQDEEQYF. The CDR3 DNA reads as TGTGCCAGCAGCTTACTCGGACAGGATGAAGAGCAGTACTTC.

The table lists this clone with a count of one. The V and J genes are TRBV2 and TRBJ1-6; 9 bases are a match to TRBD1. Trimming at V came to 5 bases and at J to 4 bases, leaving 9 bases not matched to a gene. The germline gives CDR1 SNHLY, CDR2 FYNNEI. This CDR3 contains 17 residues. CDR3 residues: CASSLLPGQGYNSPLHF. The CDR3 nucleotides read TGTGCCAGCAGTCTCTTGCCGGGACAGGGATATAATTCACCCCTCCACTTT.

The DNA for the CDR3 is TGTGCCACCGGACATCGCGGAAACACCATATATTTT. Translating gives CATGHRGNTIYF. This sequence joins TRBV19 and TRBJ1-3, with D possibly being TRBD1 (5 bases). CDR1 and CDR2 from the germline V gene are LNHDA and SQIVND (reference sequence). V shed 10 bases and J shed 4 bases, with 11 bases lying between them. The CDR3 contains 12 residues.

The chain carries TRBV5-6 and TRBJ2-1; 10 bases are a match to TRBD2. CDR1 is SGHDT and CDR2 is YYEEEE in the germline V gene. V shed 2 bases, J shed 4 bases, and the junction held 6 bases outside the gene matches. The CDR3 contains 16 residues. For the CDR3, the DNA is TGTGCCAGCAGCTTTTTTGCTAGCGGGGGTTACAATGAGCAGTTCTTC. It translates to CASSFFASGGYNEQFF.

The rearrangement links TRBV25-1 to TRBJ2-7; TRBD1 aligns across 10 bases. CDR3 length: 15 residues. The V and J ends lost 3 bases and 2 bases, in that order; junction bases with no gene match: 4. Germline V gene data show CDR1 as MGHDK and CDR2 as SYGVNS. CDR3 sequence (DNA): TGTGCCAGCAGTGAGCCCGGGACAGGGGCCTACGAGCAGTACTTC. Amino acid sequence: CASSEPGTGAYEQYF.

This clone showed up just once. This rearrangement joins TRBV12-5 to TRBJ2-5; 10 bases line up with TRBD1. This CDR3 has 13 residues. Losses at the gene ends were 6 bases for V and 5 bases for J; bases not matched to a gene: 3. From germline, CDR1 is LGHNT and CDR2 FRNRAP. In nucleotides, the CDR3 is TGTGCTAGTGGCTCGGGACAGGGGGAGACCCAGTACTTC. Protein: CASGSGQGETQYF. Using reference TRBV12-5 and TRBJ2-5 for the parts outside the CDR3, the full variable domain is DARVTQTPRHKVTEMGQEVTMRCQPILGHNTVFWYRQTMMQGLELLAYFRNRAPLDDSGMPKDRFSAEMPDATLATLKIQPSEPRDSAVYFCASGSGQGETQYFGPGTRLLVL.

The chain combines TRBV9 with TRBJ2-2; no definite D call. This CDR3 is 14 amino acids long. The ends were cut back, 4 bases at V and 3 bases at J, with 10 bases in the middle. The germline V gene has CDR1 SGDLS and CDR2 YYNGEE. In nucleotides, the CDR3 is TGTGCCAGCAGCCCCCGGACGGACACCGGGGAGCTGTTTTTT. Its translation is CASSPRTDTGELFF.

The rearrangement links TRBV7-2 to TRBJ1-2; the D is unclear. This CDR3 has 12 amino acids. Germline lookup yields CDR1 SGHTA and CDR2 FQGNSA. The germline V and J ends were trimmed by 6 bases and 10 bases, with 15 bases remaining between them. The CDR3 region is CASSSDSDDYTF. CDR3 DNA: TGTGCCAGCAGTTCTGACTCGGACGACTACACCTTC. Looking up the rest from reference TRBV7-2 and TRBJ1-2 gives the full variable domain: GAGVSQSPSNKVTEKGKDVELRCDPISGHTALYWYRQSLGQGLEFLIYFQGNSAPDKSGLPSDRFSAERTGGSVSTLTIQRTQQEDSAVYLCASSSDSDDYTFGSGTRLTVV.

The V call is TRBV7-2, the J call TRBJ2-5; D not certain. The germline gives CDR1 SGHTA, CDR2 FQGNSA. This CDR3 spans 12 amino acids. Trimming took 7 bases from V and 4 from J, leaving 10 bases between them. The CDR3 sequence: CASTLVRETQYF. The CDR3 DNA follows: TGTGCCAGCACCCTAGTCCGAGAGACCCAGTACTTC.

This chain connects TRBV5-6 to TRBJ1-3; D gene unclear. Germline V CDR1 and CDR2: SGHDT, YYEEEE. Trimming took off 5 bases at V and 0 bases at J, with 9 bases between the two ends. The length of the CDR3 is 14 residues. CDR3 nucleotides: TGTGCCAGCAGACTAAGAGCCTCTGGAAACACCATATATTTT. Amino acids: CASRLRASGNTIYF.

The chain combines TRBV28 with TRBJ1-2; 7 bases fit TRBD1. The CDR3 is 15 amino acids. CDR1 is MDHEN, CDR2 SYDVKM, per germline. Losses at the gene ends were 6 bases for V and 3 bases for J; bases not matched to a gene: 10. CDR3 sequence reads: CASSSPNQGDYGYTF. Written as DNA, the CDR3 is TGTGCCAGCAGCAGTCCGAATCAGGGGGACTATGGCTACACCTTC.

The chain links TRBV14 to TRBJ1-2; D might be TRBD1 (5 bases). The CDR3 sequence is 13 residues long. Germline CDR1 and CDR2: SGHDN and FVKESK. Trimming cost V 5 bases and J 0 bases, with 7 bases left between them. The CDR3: CASSVGANYGYTF. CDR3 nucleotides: TGTGCCAGCAGCGTGGGGGCTAACTATGGCTACACCTTC.

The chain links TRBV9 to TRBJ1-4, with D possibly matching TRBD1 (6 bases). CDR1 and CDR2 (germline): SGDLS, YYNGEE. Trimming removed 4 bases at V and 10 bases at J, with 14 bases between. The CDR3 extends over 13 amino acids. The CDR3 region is CASSLNREGKLFF. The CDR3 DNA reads TGTGCCAGCAGCCTCAACAGGGAGGGAAAACTGTTTTTT.

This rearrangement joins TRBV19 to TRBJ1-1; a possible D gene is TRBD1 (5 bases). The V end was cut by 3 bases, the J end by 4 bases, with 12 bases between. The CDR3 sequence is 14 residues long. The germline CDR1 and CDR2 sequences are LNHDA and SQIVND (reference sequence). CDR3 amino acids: CASSMKVQGTEAFF. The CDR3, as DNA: TGTGCCAGTAGTATGAAGGTTCAGGGCACTGAAGCTTTCTTT.

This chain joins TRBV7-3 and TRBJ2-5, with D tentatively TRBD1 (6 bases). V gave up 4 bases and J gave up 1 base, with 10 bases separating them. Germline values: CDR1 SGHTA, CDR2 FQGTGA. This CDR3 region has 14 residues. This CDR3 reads CASSSGQTQETQYF. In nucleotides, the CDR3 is TGTGCCAGCAGCTCCGGACAGACCCAAGAGACCCAGTACTTC.

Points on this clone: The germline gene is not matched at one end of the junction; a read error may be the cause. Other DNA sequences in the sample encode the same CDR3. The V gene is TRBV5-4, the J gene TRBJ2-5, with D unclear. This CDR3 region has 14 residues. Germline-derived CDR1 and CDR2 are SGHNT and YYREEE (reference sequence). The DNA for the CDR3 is TGTGCCAGCAGCTTGTTGCGCTTTCAAGAGACCCAATACTTC. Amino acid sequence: CASSLLRFQETQYF. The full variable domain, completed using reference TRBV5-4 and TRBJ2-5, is ETGVTQSPTHLIKTRGQQVTLRCSSQSGHNTVSWYQQALGQGPQFIFQYYREEENGRGNFPPRFSGLQFPNYSSELNVNALELDDSALYLCASSLLRFQETQYFGPGTRLLVL.

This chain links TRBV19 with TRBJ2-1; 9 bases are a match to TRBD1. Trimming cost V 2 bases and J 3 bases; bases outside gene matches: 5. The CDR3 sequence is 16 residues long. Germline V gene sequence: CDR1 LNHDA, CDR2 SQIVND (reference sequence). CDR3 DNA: TGTGCCAGTAGTATATCTCGGGACAGGGTCTACAATGAGCAGTTCTTC. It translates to CASSISRDRVYNEQFF.

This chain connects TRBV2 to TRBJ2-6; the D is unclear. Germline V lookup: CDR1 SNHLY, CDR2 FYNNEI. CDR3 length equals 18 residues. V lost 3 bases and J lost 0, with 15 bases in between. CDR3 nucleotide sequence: TGTGCCAGCAGTGATCGCCTACACTTACTCTCTGGGGCCAACGTCCTGACTTTC. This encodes CASSDRLHLLSGANVLTF.

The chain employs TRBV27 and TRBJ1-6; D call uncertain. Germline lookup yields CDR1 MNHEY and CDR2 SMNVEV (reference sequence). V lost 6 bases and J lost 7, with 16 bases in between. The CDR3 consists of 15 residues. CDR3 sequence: CASRERKGFNSPLHF. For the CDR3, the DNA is TGTGCCAGCAGGGAACGTAAGGGATTCAATTCACCCCTCCACTTT.

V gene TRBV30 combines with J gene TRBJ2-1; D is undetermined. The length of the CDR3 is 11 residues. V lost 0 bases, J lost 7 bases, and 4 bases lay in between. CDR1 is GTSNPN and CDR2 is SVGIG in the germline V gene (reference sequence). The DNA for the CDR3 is TGTGCCTGGAGTGTCAGAAATGAGCAGTTCTTC. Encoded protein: CAWSVRNEQFF.

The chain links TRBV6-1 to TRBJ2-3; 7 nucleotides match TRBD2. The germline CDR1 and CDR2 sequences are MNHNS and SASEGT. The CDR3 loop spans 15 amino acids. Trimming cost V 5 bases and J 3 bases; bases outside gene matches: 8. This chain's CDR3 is CASSLLGEGTDTQYF. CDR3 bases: TGTGCCAGCAGTCTCCTCGGGGAGGGAACAGATACGCAGTATTTT.

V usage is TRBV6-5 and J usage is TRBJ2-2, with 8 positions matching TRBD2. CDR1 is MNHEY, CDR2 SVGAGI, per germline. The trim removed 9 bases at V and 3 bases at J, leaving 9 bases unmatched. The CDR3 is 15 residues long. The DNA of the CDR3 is TGTGCCAGTACCCGGGGGGGGGCGGACACCGGGGAGCTGTTTTTT. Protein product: CASTRGGADTGELFF.